This T cell receptor beta chain was sequenced in a study of shared clonotypes between healthy human individuals. This CDR3 comprises 12 residues. V shed 5 bases and J shed 7 bases, with 11 bases lying between them. The germline CDR1 and CDR2 sequences are SEHNR and FQNEAQ (reference sequence). Data came from immunoSEQ multiplex PCR; TCRdb stores just in-frame clones and leaves some out. The sample includes approximately 600,000 clones, 95% of them seen just once. The study's findings and limits: Across subsets, estimated richness was generally greater for naive than for memory populations. Few donors limited the genetic and exposure-history diversity represented.

A word on this clone: Its target is not known.

Naive-designated CD8 cells lacked CD45RO, were positively enriched for CCR7, and omitted terminally differentiated effector memory CD45RA+ cells. The receptor was derived from a woman aged 30 to 39 in good health. V is TRBV7-9 and J is TRBJ1-1; D call uncertain. Sequencing was carried out using naive CD8+ T cells sorted from blood. CDR3: CASSQDYIEAFF. The CDR3, as DNA: TGTGCCAGCAGCCAGGACTATATTGAAGCTTTCTTT.